The 5 T cell receptor beta chains below all came from one sample that was sequenced in a study of resident and recirculating memory T cells in vitiligo. The table came from immunoSEQ multiplex PCR; TCRdb's copy has only in-frame clones and leaves some out. The sample lists around 76,000 clones, roughly 92% occurring once. Sequenced sample: blood. The receptor source for this set is a male donor with vitiligo.

The rearrangement links TRBV19 to TRBJ2-7; TRBD2 matches 7 bases. There are 14 residues in the CDR3. CDR1 and CDR2 from the germline V gene are LNHDA and SQIVND (reference sequence). J gave up 6 bases and V 1 base, and 6 bases lay outside the gene matches. CDR3 sequence: CASSIGQRDREQYF. In nucleotides, the CDR3 is TGTGCCAGTAGTATAGGCCAGCGGGACCGCGAGCAGTACTTC.

V usage is TRBV7-2 and J usage is TRBJ2-5, with 14 nucleotides matching TRBD2. Losses at the gene ends were 3 bases for V and 5 bases for J; bases not matched to a gene: 11. CDR1 and CDR2 from the germline V gene are SGHTA and FQGNSA. The CDR3 is 18 amino acids. The DNA for the CDR3 is TGTGCCAGCAGCTTGAACCCGGGACTAGCGGGGGAAGGGGAGACCCAGTACTTC. Amino acids: CASSLNPGLAGEGETQYF.

The V call is TRBV7-9, the J call TRBJ1-3, with 7 bases lining up with TRBD1. J was trimmed by 11 bases and V by 4 bases; bases with no gene match: 11. Germline V CDR1 and CDR2: SEHNR, FQNEAQ (reference sequence). This CDR3 is 14 amino acids long. This CDR3 is CASSSPTGFGAIYF. The CDR3 bases are TGTGCCAGCAGCTCTCCGACAGGGTTTGGTGCCATATATTTT.

The V gene is TRBV9, the J gene TRBJ1-6, with a weak D call TRBD1 (6 bases). The CDR3 spans 16 residues. V lost 0 bases and J lost 9, with 16 bases in between. From germline, CDR1 is SGDLS and CDR2 YYNGEE. The CDR3 nucleotides are TGTGCCAGCAGCGTAGGGGCTGTCAGGGGAATTTCACCCCTCCACTTT. Amino acids: CASSVGAVRGISPLHF.

The chain recombines TRBV28 with TRBJ2-2, with D maybe TRBD2 (6 bases). Germline V gene data show CDR1 as MDHEN and CDR2 as SYDVKM. This CDR3 spans 13 amino acids. Trimming left V 10 bases short and J 3 bases short, with 12 bases between. CDR3 loop: CATSGGYTGELFF. CDR3 bases: TGTGCCACCTCTGGGGGGTACACCGGGGAGCTGTTTTTT.